The 15 T cell receptor beta chains listed next were all sequenced from one sample in a study of Graves' ophthalmopathy and Graves' hyperthyroidism. RNA served as the template for amplifying TCR beta CDR3 regions. Second-round multiplex PCR followed a first-round RT-PCR using HTBI primers. TCRdb re-analysed the multiplex PCR reads in MiXCR, keeping a single row per CDR3 protein. Seen here are around 520,000 distinct CDR3 sequences, under 45% observed once, and the top ten hold approximately 4.1%. Sequencing input: peripheral blood or thyroid tissue (not recorded which). The origin of the receptors is an adult man with Graves' hyperthyroidism.

On this clonotype itself: The junction differs from germline at one of its ends, possibly a read error. The V call is TRBV7-2, the J call TRBJ2-7; TRBD1 matches at 8 bases. The germline CDR1 and CDR2 sequences are SGHTA and FQGNSA. CDR3 length equals 16 residues. CDR3 sequence: CASSLGRGQGSYEQYF. In DNA, the CDR3 is TGCGCCAGCAGCTTGGGAAGAGGACAGGGTTCCTACGAGCAGTACTTC.

This clonotype came up once. The CDR3 DNA is TGTGCCAGCAGCTGGAGTGGAGCGGGAGGGCGGGAAGATACGCAGTATTTT. Protein sequence: CASSWSGAGGREDTQYF. The V and J genes are TRBV25-1 and TRBJ2-3; TRBD2 matches at 10 bases. V was clipped by 6 bases and J by 5 bases; unmatched bases: 14. Germline V CDR1 and CDR2: MGHDK, SYGVNS. This CDR3 contains 17 residues.

This chain connects TRBV7-2 to TRBJ2-5; 7 bases match TRBD1. The V gene end was trimmed by 8 bases and the J gene end by 5 bases; junction bases not matched to a gene: 2. The CDR3 spans 11 residues. Germline V lookup: CDR1 SGHTA, CDR2 FQGNSA. The CDR3 region has the DNA TGTGCCAGCCAACAGGGGGAGACCCAGTACTTC. Its translation is CASQQGETQYF. Combining the CDR3 with reference TRBV7-2 and TRBJ2-5 gives the whole variable domain GAGVSQSPSNKVTEKGKDVELRCDPISGHTALYWYRQSLGQGLEFLIYFQGNSAPDKSGLPSDRFSAERTGGSVSTLTIQRTQQEDSAVYLCASQQGETQYFGPGTRLLVL.

This clonotype showed up just a few times. The gene calls are TRBV2 and TRBJ2-5; 11 bases are a match to TRBD1. The germline V gene has CDR1 SNHLY and CDR2 FYNNEI. V lost 6 bases to trimming and J lost 5 bases; unmatched junction nucleotides: 5. There are 14 residues in the CDR3. The CDR3: CASRDRGLGETQYF. The CDR3 DNA reads as TGTGCCAGCAGGGACAGGGGGCTGGGGGAGACCCAGTACTTC.

This chain joins TRBV6-5 and TRBJ1-5; D is undetermined. Germline V gene sequence: CDR1 MNHEY, CDR2 SVGAGI. V was trimmed by 6 bases and J by 7 bases, leaving 13 bases between them. The CDR3 loop spans 13 amino acids. CDR3 sequence reads: CASSRTAGQPQHF. CDR3 nucleotides: TGTGCCAGCAGCCGCACAGCGGGCCAGCCCCAGCATTTT.

The rearrangement links TRBV5-5 to TRBJ2-7, with 11 bases aligning to TRBD2. The ends lost 7 bases at V and 7 bases at J; junction bases unmatched: 7. The length of the CDR3 is 13 residues. CDR1 is SGHKS and CDR2 is YYEKEE in the germline V gene (reference sequence). Here the CDR3 reads CASGRASGGEQYF. The CDR3 DNA sequence: TGTGCCAGCGGACGGGCTAGCGGGGGGGAGCAGTACTTC.

This clonotype has ten or more counts. The chain carries TRBV5-6 and TRBJ2-7; D remains ambiguous. Germline values: CDR1 SGHDT, CDR2 YYEEEE. The CDR3 has 14 residues. The V gene lost 1 base and the J gene lost 7 bases, with 15 bases spanning the gap. The CDR3 DNA follows: TGTGCCAGCAGCTTGCGTACTATCGCTCGAGAGCAGTACTTC. Amino acids: CASSLRTIAREQYF.

V is TRBV18 and J is TRBJ1-5; no firm D call. The CDR3 has 13 amino acids. The V gene lost 5 bases and the J gene lost 6 bases, with 11 bases spanning the gap. Germline CDR1 and CDR2: KGHSH and LQKENI. This CDR3 reads CASSVGSSQPQHF. DNA for the CDR3: TGTGCCAGCTCAGTGGGGTCCAGTCAGCCCCAGCATTTT. The full variable domain, rest sourced from reference TRBV18 and TRBJ1-5, is NAGVMQNPRHLVRRRGQEARLRCSPMKGHSHVYWYRQLPEEGLKFMVYLQKENIIDESGMPKERFSAEFPKEGPSILRIQQVVRGDSAAYFCASSVGSSQPQHFGDGTRLSIL.

This clonotype was observed at least ten times. The chain is built from TRBV12-5 and TRBJ1-1; D remains unclear. Germline assignment: CDR1 LGHNT and CDR2 FRNRAP. Trimming took 6 bases from V and 5 from J, leaving 7 bases between them. This CDR3 spans 11 amino acids. The CDR3 DNA follows: TGTGCTAGTGGCGGGGAGACTGAAGCTTTCTTT. This gives the protein CASGGETEAFF.

In its sample, this clonotype was seen many times. The rearrangement links TRBV12-3 or TRBV12-4 to TRBJ1-1, with a weak D call TRBD1 (6 bases). This CDR3 is 14 amino acids long. Trimming cost V 5 bases and J 4 bases, with 14 bases left between them. In DNA, the CDR3 is TGTGCCAGCAGTGTGAGGGGGTTGAGCACTGAAGCTTTCTTT. This codes for CASSVRGLSTEAFF.

The CDR3 is CSGQVKRNEQFF. The CDR3 coding sequence is TGCAGCGGACAGGTGAAGCGAAATGAGCAGTTCTTC. The chain recombines TRBV29-1 with TRBJ2-7; weak D call: TRBD1 (6 bases). The J call may be wrong; the DNA end is better matched by TRBJ2-1. Germline V gives CDR1 SQVTM, CDR2 ANQGSEA. This CDR3 region has 12 residues.

As for this clonotype: One end of the junction does not line up with germline, which may come from a read error. The V gene is TRBV10-3, the J gene TRBJ1-5; 7 nucleotides line up with TRBD1. There are 9 residues in the CDR3. CDR1 ENHRY and CDR2 SYGVKD come from the germline V gene. CDR3 nucleotides: TGTGCCATCAGTGGGAGGACAGGTTTT. Amino acids: CAISGRTGF.

The CDR3 bases are TGTGCCAGCAGCTTGGACGGGACTAGCGGGTACAATGAGCAGTACTTC. Translation: CASSLDGTSGYNEQYF. This chain links TRBV5-4 with TRBJ2-7, with 12 bases fitting TRBD2. CDR1 and CDR2 from the germline V gene are SGHNT and YYREEE (reference sequence). CDR3 length equals 16 residues. J was trimmed by 7 bases and V by 0 bases; bases with no gene match: 8.

V usage is TRBV7-9 and J usage is TRBJ1-2, with 9 positions matching TRBD1. V lost 5 bases, J lost 8 bases, and 6 bases stayed unmatched. Germline-derived CDR1 and CDR2 are SEHNR and FQNEAQ (reference sequence). The CDR3 extends over 13 amino acids. The CDR3 sequence is CASSPDRGSGYTF. The CDR3 DNA follows: TGTGCCAGCAGCCCGGACAGGGGATCGGGCTACACCTTC.

A remark on this clonotype: This clone may be a read error of a much larger clone one base away. The chain employs TRBV28 and TRBJ1-4; D gene uncertain. The CDR3 has 12 amino acids. Germline values: CDR1 MDHEN, CDR2 SYDVKM. Trimming removed 3 bases at V and 5 bases at J, with 4 bases between. The CDR3 region has the DNA TGTGCCAGCAGTTTTAGGAATGAAAAACTGTTTTTT. Its translation is CASSFRNEKLFF.